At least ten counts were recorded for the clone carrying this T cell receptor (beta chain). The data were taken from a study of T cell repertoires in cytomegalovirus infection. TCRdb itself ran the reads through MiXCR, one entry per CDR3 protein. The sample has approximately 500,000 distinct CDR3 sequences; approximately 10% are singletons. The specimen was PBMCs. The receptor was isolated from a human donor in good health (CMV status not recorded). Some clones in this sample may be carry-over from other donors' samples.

The CDR3 spells CASSSPLKDTQYF. DNA for the CDR3: TGTGCCAGCAGCTCTCCCCTTAAGGATACGCAGTATTTT. The chain uses TRBV7-2 and TRBJ2-3; D not certain. V dropped 4 bases and J dropped 6 bases, with 11 bases sitting between them. This CDR3 comprises 13 residues. Germline values: CDR1 SGHTA, CDR2 FQGNSA.